These T cell receptor beta chains were read from a single sample in a study of response to subunit inactivated influenza vaccine. TCRdb re-derived calls from the RT-PCR reads in MiXCR, one entry per CDR3 protein. Seen here are some 500,000 distinct CDR3 sequences, 25% observed once, and the top ten hold about 1.9%. Sequences were derived from CD4+ T cells sorted from PBMCs, sampled about 5 days after vaccination. The source is a man between 50 and 59 years old who received an inactivated influenza vaccine. Both conserved end residues are trimmed from each CDR3.

J	V	length	CDR3
TRBJ2-2	TRBV20-1	13	SAPGQGSGTGELF
TRBJ2-1	TRBV20-1	14	SARDPGTRSYNEQF
TRBJ1-1	TRBV30	11	AWARTANTEAF
TRBJ1-2	TRBV5-1	11	ASSLTENYGYT
TRBJ2-5	TRBV10-3	15	AISGAPGQAYQETQY
TRBJ2-3	TRBV7-2	12	ASSSSPSTDTQY
TRBJ2-5	TRBV12-3/TRBV12-4	11	ASSDRGRGTQY
TRBJ1-4	TRBV11-2	14	ASSRQGGSVNEKLF
TRBJ2-3	TRBV12-3/TRBV12-4	13	ASSLAGGMTDTQY
TRBJ2-4	TRBV6-5	13	ASSTSAIAKNIQY
TRBJ2-2	TRBV12-3/TRBV12-4	14	ASSYSGRMNTGELF
TRBJ2-1	TRBV12-3/TRBV12-4	13	ASSLWAGAHNEQF
TRBJ2-7	TRBV12-3/TRBV12-4	16	ASSKTGKGLEGGYEQY
TRBJ2-1	TRBV6-1	16	ASSQAFLLDTIYNEQF
TRBJ2-2	TRBV6-5	15	ASSYGGGRGRTGELF
TRBJ1-4	TRBV20-1	15	SASRWAGWSTNEKLF
TRBJ2-3	TRBV4-3	13	ASSQDRVVSDTQY
TRBJ2-1	TRBV10-3	12	AIRSGGAIGEQF
TRBJ2-3	TRBV20-1	12	SARRGGTTDTQY
TRBJ2-1	TRBV4-2	13	ASSHPLGERNEQF
TRBJ1-1	TRBV12-3/TRBV12-4	11	ASRLQGSTEAF
TRBJ2-7	TRBV9	14	ASSPERTSGAYEQY